This paragraph reports one T cell receptor beta chain. The data were produced by immunoSEQ multiplex PCR, yet TCRdb's version contains in-frame clones alone and is incomplete. This sample has over 400,000 clones; about nine tenths occur once, and the top ten carry under 2%. Trimming took 7 bases from V and 0 from J, leaving 15 bases between them. Per the germline V gene, CDR1 is SGHTA and CDR2 is FQGNSA. This CDR3 is 15 amino acids long. The treatment is: about 20 received Ad26.COV2.S at low or high dose, single or two shots; 5 received placebo; per-sample allocation not given. Samples analyzed were those drawn on day 63 after the first vaccine or placebo injection. The sample is drawn from a study of Ad26.COV2.S vaccination and SARS-CoV-2 variants.

The clonotype comes from a person between 18 and 65 years old who received the Ad26.COV2.S COVID-19 vaccine or a placebo. Sequencing was performed on peripheral blood, taken in a trial of Ad26.COV2.S vaccine versus placebo. This chain uses TRBV7-2 with TRBJ1-1; tentative D call: TRBD1 (5 bases). CDR3 loop: CASKQGPRVNTEAFF. The CDR3 DNA reads TGTGCCAGCAAGCAGGGACCTAGGGTGAACACTGAAGCTTTCTTT.